Below are 13 T cell receptor beta chains sequenced from a single sample in a study of T cells in tumors after PD-1 blockade. Repertoires were generated with immunoSEQ multiplex PCR, while TCRdb's copy carries only in-frame clones and drops some. The top ten hold around 12% of the sample, which has nearly 25,000 clones, 70% to 85% seen once. Sample: PBMCs, taken after anti-PD-1 treatment. Every receptor here comes from a human donor with basal cell carcinoma.

The CDR3 region is CASSIVATAGGTDTQYF. CDR3 bases: TGTGCCAGTAGTATAGTGGCTACAGCGGGGGGGACAGATACGCAGTATTTT. The chain recombines TRBV19 with TRBJ2-3, with 10 bases matching TRBD2. This CDR3 spans 17 amino acids. Looked up from germline, CDR1 is LNHDA and CDR2 is SQIVND (reference sequence). V shed 1 base and J 3 bases; nucleotides not matched to a gene: 7. The full variable domain, its missing parts supplied by reference TRBV19 and TRBJ2-3, is DGGITQSPKYLFRKEGQNVTLSCEQNLNHDAMYWYRQDPGQGLRLIYYSQIVNDFQKGDIAEGYSVSREKKESFPLTVTSAQKNPTAFYLCASSIVATAGGTDTQYFGPGTRLTVL.

The V gene is TRBV19, the J gene TRBJ1-1, with D possibly matching TRBD1 (6 bases). The germline V gene has CDR1 LNHDA and CDR2 SQIVND (reference sequence). V was pared by 4 bases and J by 0 bases, with 15 bases between. CDR3 length: 16 amino acids. CDR3 amino acids: CASSRPRDTLNTEAFF. For the CDR3, the DNA is TGTGCCAGTAGTAGACCCCGGGACACCCTGAACACTGAAGCTTTCTTT.

The chain employs TRBV9 and TRBJ2-7; either TRBD1 or TRBD2 may supply D (5 bases each). The V end was cut by 7 bases, the J end by 7 bases, with 18 bases between. Germline values: CDR1 SGDLS, CDR2 YYNGEE. CDR3 length: 13 residues. Here the CDR3 reads CASPELGEREQYF. CDR3 nucleotide sequence: TGTGCCAGCCCCGAGTTGGGGGAACGAGAGCAGTACTTC.

This chain connects TRBV5-8 to TRBJ1-5; D not resolved. Trimming cost V 4 bases and J 7 bases, with 15 bases left between them. CDR3 length: 14 residues. The germline gives CDR1 SGHTS, CDR2 YDEGEE. The CDR3 spells CASSPLLQFQPQHF. The CDR3 DNA reads TGTGCCAGCAGCCCCTTACTCCAATTCCAGCCCCAGCATTTT.

Comments on this clone: At one end, the junction sequence differs from germline, possibly due to a read error. Other DNA sequences in this specimen translate into the identical CDR3. V and J are TRBV5-5 and TRBJ2-6, with D tentatively TRBD2 (6 bases). Germline loops: CDR1 SGHKS, CDR2 YYEKEE (reference sequence). This CDR3 is built from 16 residues. The CDR3 spells CASSRRETSGANVLTF. The DNA for the CDR3 is TGTGCTAGCAGTCGGAGGGAAACCTCTGGGGCCAACGTCCTGACTTTC.

The chain recombines TRBV21-1 with TRBJ2-1; no DNA check was done on the table's D call, TRBD2. TRBV21-1 is designated a pseudogene. The CDR3 is 13 residues long. The CDR3 region is CASSKVSDNEQFF. The CDR3 region has the DNA TGTGCCAGCAGCAAAGTGTCGGACAATGAGCAGTTCTTC.

The rearrangement links TRBV9 to TRBJ2-2; TRBD2 agrees at 13 bases. The V gene end was trimmed by 4 bases and the J gene end by 2 bases; junction bases not matched to a gene: 5. Germline loops: CDR1 SGDLS, CDR2 YYNGEE. The CDR3 contains 17 residues. CDR3 amino acids: CASSRRTSGGNTGELFF. CDR3 coding DNA: TGTGCCAGCAGCAGGCGGACTAGCGGGGGCAACACCGGGGAGCTGTTTTTT.

This chain uses TRBV7-2 with TRBJ2-3; D perhaps matches TRBD1 (5 bases). This CDR3 is 15 amino acids long. Germline V lookup: CDR1 SGHTA, CDR2 FQGNSA. Between the trimmed V and J ends, which lost 5 bases and 2 bases, there was a span of 14 bases. The CDR3 DNA reads TGTGCCAGCAGCGATGGACACCACCCCACAGATACGCAGTATTTT. Its translation: CASSDGHHPTDTQYF.

This clone showed up just once. The V and J genes are TRBV5-1 and TRBJ1-2; D remains ambiguous. The CDR3 is 13 amino acids. Trimming left V 3 bases short and J 4 bases short, with 10 bases between. Germline V gene data show CDR1 as SGHRS and CDR2 as YFSETQ. CDR3 DNA sequence: TGCGCCAGCAGCTCAGAAGAGACCTATGGCTACACCTTC. It specifies CASSSEETYGYTF.

V and J are TRBV3-1 (or the pseudogene TRBV3-2) and TRBJ2-7; D may match TRBD1 or TRBD2 (5 bases each). The CDR3 loop spans 13 amino acids. V dropped 4 bases and J dropped 3 bases, with 10 bases sitting between them. From germline, CDR1 is LGHDT and CDR2 YNNKEL (reference sequence). CDR3 sequence (DNA): TGTGCCAGCAGCCTAGGTGGGGGCTACGAGCAGTACTTC. Translated, it gives CASSLGGGYEQYF.

This chain connects TRBV2 to TRBJ2-3; D not certain. Trimming left V 6 bases short and J 10 bases short, with 14 bases between. This CDR3 comprises 12 residues. The germline V gene encodes CDR1 SNHLY and CDR2 FYNNEI. The CDR3 DNA follows: TGTGCCAGCAGCGAGACTGGTGATGCGCAGTATTTT. Translating it yields CASSETGDAQYF.

The CDR3 DNA reads as TGTGCCAGCAGTGAGTACAGGGGCACCGGGGAGCTGTTTTTT. This codes for CASSEYRGTGELFF. The chain links TRBV6-1 to TRBJ2-2, with TRBD1 identical over 7 bases. The junction had 2 bases not matched to a gene; V was cut back by 3 bases and J by 4 bases. CDR1 is MNHNS, CDR2 SASEGT, per germline. This CDR3 has 14 amino acids.

Only one count was recorded for this clone. The rearrangement uses TRBV18 and TRBJ2-7; D remains ambiguous. The CDR3 loop spans 13 amino acids. V dropped 3 bases and J dropped 5 bases, with 11 bases sitting between them. Germline V gene data show CDR1 as KGHSH and CDR2 as LQKENI. The CDR3, as DNA: TGTGCCAGCTCACCCCGGGCGCCAGACGAGCAGTACTTC. Translated, it gives CASSPRAPDEQYF.